The 7 T cell receptor beta chains presented below share a single source sample, sequenced in a study of cytomegalovirus exposure and HLA in healthy donors. Use of 60 Vbeta and 13 Jbeta primers characterized the PCR. Clones were read by immunoSEQ multiplex PCR, and TCRdb kept only the in-frame ones, dropping some. The sample consists of 150,000 to 200,000 clones, more than 75% of them appearing once. The specimen sequenced was PBMCs. Every receptor here comes from a girl under three years old in good health and CMV-seronegative.

This chain joins TRBV7-8 and TRBJ2-5; TRBD1 agrees at 8 bases. The germline CDR1 and CDR2 sequences are SGHVS and FQNEAQ. The CDR3 covers 16 residues. Unmatched junction bases numbered 8, after V lost 5 bases and J lost 0 bases. The CDR3 sequence is CASSLLTGANQETQYF. The CDR3 DNA follows: TGTGCCAGCAGCCTACTGACAGGGGCCAACCAAGAGACCCAGTACTTC.

V usage is TRBV7-9 and J usage is TRBJ1-2; D gene uncertain. There are 14 residues in the CDR3. Per germline, CDR1 SEHNR and CDR2 FQNEAQ (reference sequence). Trimming shortened V by 2 bases and J by 0 bases, and 7 bases separated the two germline ends. CDR3 nucleotides: TGTGCCAGCAGCTTAAAGCCCCCTAACTATGGCTACACCTTC. Translating gives CASSLKPPNYGYTF.

This clone was recorded only once. This chain uses TRBV27 with TRBJ2-3; D gene ambiguous. V was pared by 4 bases and J by 6 bases, with 17 bases between. Germline values: CDR1 MNHEY, CDR2 SMNVEV (reference sequence). This CDR3 is built from 15 residues. In DNA form, the CDR3 reads TGTGCCAGCAGTTCAAGCCCCCGTTTATTGGATACGCAGTATTTT. The encoded protein is CASSSSPRLLDTQYF.

This clone was picked up one time. V gene TRBV10-3 combines with J gene TRBJ2-2, with 7 bases lining up with TRBD2. This CDR3 has 16 residues. V lost 10 bases to trimming and J lost 3 bases; unmatched junction nucleotides: 14. In germline, CDR1 is ENHRY, CDR2 SYGVKD. CDR3 loop: CATLNPGLPYTGELFF. The CDR3 region has the DNA TGTGCCACGCTAAACCCGGGACTACCCTACACCGGGGAGCTGTTTTTT.

This clone was counted only a few times. The V call is TRBV30, the J call TRBJ2-7; tentative D call: TRBD2 (5 bases). V lost 4 bases and J lost 2, with 12 bases in between. The CDR3 covers 13 residues. Germline CDR1 is GTSNPN and CDR2 is SVGIG (reference sequence). CDR3 in amino acids: CAWNPGVAYEQYF. CDR3 nucleotides: TGTGCCTGGAATCCCGGGGTTGCCTACGAGCAGTACTTC.

The rearrangement uses TRBV5-1 and TRBJ1-2, with TRBD1 as a possible D gene (6 bases). Germline V lookup: CDR1 SGHRS, CDR2 YFSETQ. The length of the CDR3 is 16 residues. Trimming shortened V by 0 bases and J by 5 bases, and 17 bases separated the two germline ends. Here the CDR3 DNA reads TGCGCCAGCAGCTTGGGACCACAGGGAGTCGGATATGGCTACACCTTC. Its translation: CASSLGPQGVGYGYTF.

The chain carries TRBV18 and TRBJ1-4; D is unresolved. Trimming took off 2 bases at V and 6 bases at J, with 10 bases between the two ends. CDR1 and CDR2 from the germline V gene are KGHSH and LQKENI. CDR3 size: 14 residues. The DNA for the CDR3 is TGTGCCAGCTCACCATCGGGGAGGGATGAAAAACTGTTTTTT. Its translation: CASSPSGRDEKLFF.